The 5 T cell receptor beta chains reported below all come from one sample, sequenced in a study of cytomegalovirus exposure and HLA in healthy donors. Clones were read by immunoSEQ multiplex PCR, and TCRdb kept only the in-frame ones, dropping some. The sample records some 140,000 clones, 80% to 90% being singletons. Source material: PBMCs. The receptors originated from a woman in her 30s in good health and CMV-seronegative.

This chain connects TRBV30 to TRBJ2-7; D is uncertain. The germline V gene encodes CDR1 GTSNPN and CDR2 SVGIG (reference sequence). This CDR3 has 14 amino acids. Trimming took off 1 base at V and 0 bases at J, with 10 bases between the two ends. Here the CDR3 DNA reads TGTGCCTGGAGTGACCCCTATACCTCCTACGAGCAGTACTTC. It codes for CAWSDPYTSYEQYF.

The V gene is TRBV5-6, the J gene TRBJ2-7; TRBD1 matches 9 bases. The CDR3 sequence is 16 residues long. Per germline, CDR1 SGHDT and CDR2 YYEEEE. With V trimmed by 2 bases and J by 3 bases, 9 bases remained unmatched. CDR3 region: CASSFRWTGVSYEQYF. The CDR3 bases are TGTGCCAGCAGCTTTCGGTGGACAGGGGTAAGCTACGAGCAGTACTTC.

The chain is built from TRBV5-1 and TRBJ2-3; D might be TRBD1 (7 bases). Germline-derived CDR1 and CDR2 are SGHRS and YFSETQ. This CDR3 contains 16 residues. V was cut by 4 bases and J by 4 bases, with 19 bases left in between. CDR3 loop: CASSAGQHTIPDTQYF. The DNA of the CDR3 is TGCGCCAGCAGCGCGGGACAGCACACGATCCCAGATACGCAGTATTTT.

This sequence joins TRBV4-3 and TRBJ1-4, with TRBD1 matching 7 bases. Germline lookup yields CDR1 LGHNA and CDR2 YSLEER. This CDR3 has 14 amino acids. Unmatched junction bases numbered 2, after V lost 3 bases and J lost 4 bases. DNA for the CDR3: TGCGCCAGCAGCCAGGGACAGTATAATGAAAAACTGTTTTTT. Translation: CASSQGQYNEKLFF.

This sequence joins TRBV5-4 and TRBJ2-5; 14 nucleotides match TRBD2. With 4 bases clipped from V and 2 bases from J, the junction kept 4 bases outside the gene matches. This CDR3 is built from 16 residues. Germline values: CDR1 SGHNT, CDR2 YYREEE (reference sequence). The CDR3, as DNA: TGTGCCAGCAGCCCTGGGACTAGCGGGGGACAAGAGACCCAGTACTTC. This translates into CASSPGTSGGQETQYF.